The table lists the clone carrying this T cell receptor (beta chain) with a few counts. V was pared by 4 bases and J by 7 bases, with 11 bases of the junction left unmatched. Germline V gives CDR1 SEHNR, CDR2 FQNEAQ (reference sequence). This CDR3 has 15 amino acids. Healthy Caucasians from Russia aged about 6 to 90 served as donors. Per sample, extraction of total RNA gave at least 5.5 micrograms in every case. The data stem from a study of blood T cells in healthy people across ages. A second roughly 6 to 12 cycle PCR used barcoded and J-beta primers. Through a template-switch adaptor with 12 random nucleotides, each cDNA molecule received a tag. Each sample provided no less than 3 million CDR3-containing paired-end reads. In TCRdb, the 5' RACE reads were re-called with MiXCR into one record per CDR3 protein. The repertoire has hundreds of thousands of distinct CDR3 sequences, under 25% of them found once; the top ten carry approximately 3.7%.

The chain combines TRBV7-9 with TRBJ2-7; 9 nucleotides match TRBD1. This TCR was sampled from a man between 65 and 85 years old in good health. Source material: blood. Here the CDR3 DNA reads TGTGCCAGCAGCTCCATTCGGGACAGGGTATTAGAGCAGTACTTC. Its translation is CASSSIRDRVLEQYF.